The sequence of this T cell receptor beta chain was determined in a study of cytomegalovirus exposure and HLA in healthy donors. The study, taken as a whole, reports: A later analysis showed TCR association rates differing by HLA locus, peaking at DRB1 and lowest at HLA-C. Cytomegalovirus-associated TCR beta chains were listed, numbering some 170. Rarity characterized most TCR sequences, yet some public TCRs appeared in many donors.

A note on this clone: Its antigen is not known.

The V end lost 5 bases, the J end lost 6 bases, and 20 bases lay between the germline ends. CDR3 length equals 15 residues. Germline CDR1 and CDR2: SGHVS and FQNEAQ. The PCR made use of 60 Vbeta and 13 Jbeta primers. Repertoires were generated with immunoSEQ multiplex PCR, while TCRdb's copy carries only in-frame clones and drops some. The table lists 100,000 to 150,000 clones, approximately 80% of them singletons. This chain links TRBV7-8 with TRBJ2-7; possible D gene TRBD1, 6 bases. The source of this sequence is a man aged 25-45 years in good health and CMV-seropositive. The sample consisted of PBMCs. The CDR3 DNA reads as TGTGCCAGCAGCCTCCGGACAGTTGATATCGGCGAGCAGTACTTC. This translates into CASSLRTVDIGEQYF.